This is a list of T cell receptor beta chains from one sample in a study of blood T cell repertoires in COVID-19. TCRdb's copy holds only in-frame clones and misses some; the assay was immunoSEQ multiplex PCR. The sample records roughly 410,000 clones, 87% being singletons. Sequencing was carried out using peripheral blood. The receptor source for this set is a woman aged 55-69 years with COVID-19, enrolled during active disease. The CDR3 runs from the conserved cysteine through the conserved F or W. The D gene is left open where the match is weak. Only some rows state a clone size, as once, few, many or a class for expanded clones.

J: TRBJ1-1; V: TRBV19; size: NA; D: NA; CDR3: CASSEGTAGNSEAFF; DNA: TGTGCCAGTAGCGAAGGGACTGCTGGGAACTCTGAAGCTTTCTTT
J: TRBJ2-2; V: TRBV7-9; size: NA; D: NA; CDR3: CASSLPTTQGPGSGELFF; DNA: TGTGCCAGCAGTTTACCAACAACCCAGGGGCCTGGGTCCGGGGAGCTGTTTTTT
J: TRBJ1-1; V: TRBV5-1; size: NA; D: NA; CDR3: CASMRSDTEAFF; DNA: TGCGCCAGCATGCGGAGCGACACTGAAGCTTTCTTT
J: TRBJ1-5; V: TRBV10-3; size: NA; D: NA; CDR3: CAISELQNNQPQHF; DNA: TGTGCCATCAGTGAGCTACAGAACAATCAGCCCCAGCATTTT
J: TRBJ2-2; V: TRBV6-5; size: NA; D: TRBD2; CDR3: CASSDSGGAIGELFF; DNA: TGTGCCAGCAGCGATAGCGGGGGGGCAATCGGGGAGCTGTTTTTT
J: TRBJ1-4; V: TRBV5-1; size: NA; D: TRBD1; CDR3: CASSRDRETEKLFF; DNA: TGCGCCAGCAGCCGGGACAGGGAGACTGAAAAACTGTTTTTT
J: TRBJ2-3; V: TRBV5-1; size: NA; D: NA; CDR3: CASSRSGLATDTQYF; DNA: TGCGCCAGCAGCCGGAGTGGACTGGCCACAGATACGCAGTATTTT
J: TRBJ2-7; V: TRBV28; size: NA; D: NA; CDR3: CASSSIYEQYF; DNA: TGTGCCAGCAGTTCCATCTACGAGCAGTACTTC
J: TRBJ2-2; V: TRBV24-1; size: NA; D: TRBD1; CDR3: CATSPRDLTGAPNTGELFF; DNA: TGTGCCACCAGTCCTCGCGATTTGACAGGGGCACCGAACACCGGGGAGCTGTTTTTT
J: TRBJ2-7; V: TRBV27; size: NA; D: NA; CDR3: CASSFIGGYEQYF; DNA: TGTGCCAGCAGTTTCATCGGGGGCTACGAGCAGTACTTC
J: TRBJ2-7; V: TRBV28; size: once; D: TRBD1; CDR3: CASSTDRPSRGEQYF; DNA: TGTGCCAGCAGTACGGACAGGCCCTCTAGGGGCGAGCAGTACTTC
J: TRBJ2-1; V: TRBV19; size: NA; D: TRBD2; CDR3: CASSMGLVGNEQFF; DNA: TGTGCCAGTAGTATGGGACTAGTAGGCAATGAGCAGTTCTTC
J: TRBJ1-2; V: TRBV5-1; size: NA; D: NA; CDR3: CASSLVGGTYGYTF; DNA: TGCGCCAGCAGCTTGGTCGGGGGGACCTATGGCTACACCTTC
J: TRBJ2-6; V: TRBV5-1; size: NA; D: TRBD1; CDR3: CASKPGGRAISGANVLTF; DNA: TGCGCCAGCAAGCCAGGGGGTAGGGCTATCTCTGGGGCCAACGTCCTGACTTTC
J: TRBJ1-2; V: TRBV3-1/TRBV3-2; size: NA; D: TRBD1; CDR3: CASSQADRGANYGYTF; DNA: TGTGCCAGCAGCCAAGCGGACAGGGGGGCGAACTATGGCTACACCTTC
J: TRBJ2-4; V: TRBV28; size: NA; D: TRBD1; CDR3: CASSQGQEGKNIQYF; DNA: TGTGCCAGCAGTCAAGGACAGGAAGGCAAAAACATTCAGTACTTC
J: TRBJ2-7; V: TRBV7-9; size: once; D: NA; CDR3: CASSFYGSSYEQYF; DNA: TGTGCCAGCAGCTTTTACGGGTCCTCCTACGAGCAGTACTTC
J: TRBJ2-7; V: TRBV7-2; size: NA; D: TRBD2; CDR3: CASSSLGRGLNEQYF; DNA: TGTGCCAGCAGCTCCTTAGGGCGGGGGTTGAACGAGCAGTACTTC
J: TRBJ2-1; V: TRBV29-1; size: NA; D: TRBD2; CDR3: CSVASPYGSSGGAGVEQFF; DNA: TGCAGCGTTGCTTCCCCCTACGGGAGTAGCGGGGGGGCCGGGGTTGAGCAGTTCTTC
J: TRBJ2-3; V: TRBV13; size: NA; D: NA; CDR3: CASSHQGYPDTQYF; DNA: TGTGCCAGCAGCCATCAGGGATACCCAGATACGCAGTATTTT
J: TRBJ2-5; V: TRBV5-6; size: NA; D: NA; CDR3: CASSEPTSPKSQETQYF; DNA: TGTGCCAGCTCCGAACCTACTAGCCCTAAATCCCAAGAGACCCAGTACTTC
J: TRBJ2-2; V: TRBV11-2; size: NA; D: NA; CDR3: CASSRGGELFF; DNA: TGTGCCAGCAGCCGGGGAGGGGAGCTGTTTTTT
J: TRBJ2-1; V: TRBV14; size: NA; D: TRBD2; CDR3: CASSRRDQGYTSGGSDNEQFF; DNA: TGTGCCAGCAGCCGGCGCGATCAGGGTTATACTAGCGGGGGGTCGGACAATGAGCAGTTCTTC
J: TRBJ2-2; V: TRBV18; size: NA; D: NA; CDR3: CASSPLSSANTGELFF; DNA: TGTGCCAGCTCACCACTGAGTTCTGCGAACACCGGGGAGCTGTTTTTT
J: TRBJ2-2; V: TRBV12-3/TRBV12-4; size: NA; D: NA; CDR3: CASSSLTGGELFF; DNA: TGTGCCAGCAGTTCCCTCACAGGCGGGGAGCTGTTTTTT
J: TRBJ1-5; V: TRBV6-5; size: NA; D: TRBD1; CDR3: CASSIDRGSGQPQHF; DNA: TGTGCCAGCAGCATCGACAGGGGTTCGGGTCAGCCCCAGCATTTT
J: TRBJ2-7; V: TRBV5-5; size: NA; D: NA; CDR3: CASSQGLEQYF; DNA: TGTGCCAGCAGTCAGGGGCTCGAGCAGTACTTC
J: TRBJ2-6; V: TRBV5-1; size: NA; D: NA; CDR3: CASSAGGSGANVLTF; DNA: TGCGCCAGCAGCGCCGGGGGATCTGGGGCCAACGTCCTGACTTTC
J: TRBJ1-2; V: TRBV7-2; size: NA; D: NA; CDR3: CASSLDSGSNYGYTF; DNA: TGTGCCAGCAGCTTAGATTCGGGGAGTAACTATGGCTACACCTTC
J: TRBJ1-1; V: TRBV9; size: NA; D: NA; CDR3: CASSVFPWNTEAFF; DNA: TGTGCCAGCAGCGTTTTCCCGTGGAACACTGAAGCTTTCTTT
J: TRBJ2-7; V: TRBV7-9; size: NA; D: NA; CDR3: CASSLGAYSYEQYF; DNA: TGTGCCAGCAGCTTAGGAGCCTACTCCTACGAGCAGTACTTC
J: TRBJ1-2; V: TRBV7-2; size: few; D: NA; CDR3: CASSYYGANGYTF; DNA: TGTGCCAGCAGCTACTATGGGGCTAATGGCTACACCTTC
J: TRBJ2-6; V: TRBV3-1/TRBV3-2; size: NA; D: NA; CDR3: CASSAGVPSGANVLTF; DNA: TGTGCCAGCAGCGCAGGGGTACCCTCTGGGGCCAACGTCCTGACTTTC
J: TRBJ2-3; V: TRBV4-2; size: once; D: NA; CDR3: CASSQVRPSGTYTDTQYF; DNA: TGTGCCAGCAGCCAAGTTCGCCCCTCCGGGACTTATACAGATACGCAGTATTTT
J: TRBJ1-1; V: TRBV29-1; size: NA; D: NA; CDR3: CSVQGHRMNTEAFF; DNA: TGCAGCGTTCAGGGGCACCGCATGAACACTGAAGCTTTCTTT
J: TRBJ1-2; V: TRBV5-6; size: NA; D: NA; CDR3: CASSLASGRRANYGYTF; DNA: TGTGCCAGCAGCTTGGCCAGTGGCAGGAGGGCTAACTATGGCTACACCTTC
J: TRBJ2-2; V: TRBV2; size: NA; D: NA; CDR3: CASSAGAGELFF; DNA: TGTGCCAGCAGTGCAGGGGCCGGGGAGCTGTTTTTT
J: TRBJ1-5; V: TRBV6-5; size: NA; D: NA; CDR3: CASSITGGTHQPQHF; DNA: TGTGCCAGCAGTATTACTGGGGGGACTCATCAGCCCCAGCATTTT
J: TRBJ2-1; V: TRBV6-5; size: NA; D: TRBD1; CDR3: CASSQGQGIAEQFF; DNA: TGTGCCAGCTCCCAAGGACAGGGGATAGCTGAGCAGTTCTTC
J: TRBJ1-1; V: TRBV14; size: NA; D: TRBD1; CDR3: CASSPQGARTEAFF; DNA: TGTGCCAGCAGCCCCCAGGGGGCGCGAACTGAAGCTTTCTTT
J: TRBJ1-2; V: TRBV3-1/TRBV3-2; size: NA; D: TRBD1; CDR3: CASSQTGDSGYTF; DNA: TGTGCCAGCAGCCAGACAGGGGATAGCGGCTACACCTTC